This is a list of T cell receptor beta chains from one sample in a study of vaccination and CD4 T cells after COVID-19. The antigens for these receptors are not known. TCRdb reanalysed the PCR reads using MiXCR and keeps one entry per CDR3 protein. The table has roughly 15,000 distinct CDR3 sequences, about 28% seen once; the top ten hold 17%. The sample consisted of cultured CD4+ T cells from blood. The origin of the receptors is a human donor with COVID-19. The CDR3 runs from the conserved cysteine through the conserved F or W. Each record gives: V gene, D gene, J gene, clone size, CDR3 protein, CDR3 DNA. A D gene is named only where the DNA matches it firmly. Expanded clones get a size class; other rows say once, few or many, or leave the size out.

v_call: TRBV20-1
d_call: .
j_call: TRBJ2-3
clone_size: .
cdr3_aa: CSASPESIITDTQYF
cdr3_nt: TGCAGTGCTAGCCCGGAGAGCATAATCACAGATACGCAGTATTTT

v_call: TRBV7-6
d_call: .
j_call: TRBJ2-7
clone_size: .
cdr3_aa: CASSFSSPSDTYEQYF
cdr3_nt: TGTGCCAGCAGCTTTAGCTCCCCCAGCGATACGTACGAGCAGTACTTC

v_call: TRBV5-1
d_call: TRBD2
j_call: TRBJ2-5
clone_size: .
cdr3_aa: CASSLASGGLQETQYF
cdr3_nt: TGCGCCAGCAGCTTGGCTAGCGGGGGCCTACAAGAGACCCAGTACTTC

v_call: TRBV20-1
d_call: .
j_call: TRBJ2-1
clone_size: .
cdr3_aa: CSAPIGSRENEQFF
cdr3_nt: TGCAGTGCCCCCATTGGGAGCAGGGAAAATGAGCAGTTCTTC

v_call: TRBV11-2
d_call: .
j_call: TRBJ2-3
clone_size: .
cdr3_aa: CASRRGQAWGDTQYF
cdr3_nt: TGTGCCAGCAGGCGAGGGCAGGCCTGGGGGGATACGCAGTATTTT

v_call: TRBV20-1
d_call: TRBD2
j_call: TRBJ2-7
clone_size: .
cdr3_aa: CSAVGLAGVSSYEQYF
cdr3_nt: TGCAGTGCCGTTGGACTAGCGGGGGTGAGCTCCTACGAGCAGTACTTC

v_call: TRBV7-2
d_call: TRBD2
j_call: TRBJ2-1
clone_size: .
cdr3_aa: CASSFSGGSSYNEQFF
cdr3_nt: TGTGCCAGCAGCTTTAGCGGGGGGAGCTCCTACAATGAGCAGTTCTTC

v_call: TRBV5-1
d_call: .
j_call: TRBJ2-5
clone_size: few
cdr3_aa: CASSIRDRSQETQYF
cdr3_nt: TGCGCCAGCAGCATTAGGGACCGCTCACAAGAGACCCAGTACTTC

v_call: TRBV21-1
d_call: .
j_call: TRBJ2-3
clone_size: .
cdr3_aa: CASRLLRGSTDTQYF
cdr3_nt: TGTGCCAGCAGACTTCTTAGGGGGAGCACAGATACGCAGTATTTT

v_call: TRBV20-1
d_call: TRBD1
j_call: TRBJ1-1
clone_size: .
cdr3_aa: CSARVHRGEEAFF
cdr3_nt: TGCAGTGCTAGAGTTCACAGGGGGGAAGAAGCTTTCTTT

v_call: TRBV19
d_call: .
j_call: TRBJ2-3
clone_size: few
cdr3_aa: CASSIDRGDTQYF
cdr3_nt: TGTGCCAGTAGTATAGATCGGGGAGATACGCAGTATTTT

v_call: TRBV9
d_call: .
j_call: TRBJ1-6
clone_size: once
cdr3_aa: CASSVGRGRSPLHF
cdr3_nt: TGTGCCAGCAGCGTAGGTAGGGGACGATCACCCCTCCACTTT

v_call: TRBV11-2
d_call: .
j_call: TRBJ2-1
clone_size: .
cdr3_aa: CASSRSDSLGLYNEQFF
cdr3_nt: TGTGCCAGCAGCCGTTCCGACAGTTTGGGTCTCTACAATGAGCAGTTCTTC

v_call: TRBV19
d_call: .
j_call: TRBJ1-5
clone_size: .
cdr3_aa: CASKVSNQPQHF
cdr3_nt: TGTGCCAGTAAGGTTAGCAATCAGCCCCAGCATTTT

v_call: TRBV19
d_call: TRBD1
j_call: TRBJ1-4
clone_size: .
cdr3_aa: CASRIRRGQGAAGLEKLFF
cdr3_nt: TGTGCCAGTAGAATTCGAAGGGGACAGGGGGCTGCTGGCTTGGAAAAACTGTTTTTT

v_call: TRBV6-5
d_call: .
j_call: TRBJ1-1
clone_size: few
cdr3_aa: CASSYSQVNTEAFF
cdr3_nt: TGTGCCAGCAGTTACTCGCAAGTGAACACTGAAGCTTTCTTT

v_call: TRBV5-3
d_call: TRBD1
j_call: TRBJ2-5
clone_size: once
cdr3_aa: CARSYRTTGQEQETQYF
cdr3_nt: TGTGCCAGAAGCTACAGGACGACGGGACAGGAGCAAGAGACCCAGTACTTC

v_call: TRBV5-4
d_call: .
j_call: TRBJ1-1
clone_size: .
cdr3_aa: CASSFRGISTEAFF
cdr3_nt: TGTGCCAGCAGCTTCAGGGGCATCAGCACTGAAGCTTTCTTT

v_call: TRBV7-9
d_call: .
j_call: TRBJ2-2
clone_size: .
cdr3_aa: CASSWTSAGELFF
cdr3_nt: TGTGCCAGCAGCTGGACTTCAGCGGGGGAGCTGTTTTTT

v_call: TRBV11-3
d_call: .
j_call: TRBJ1-4
clone_size: .
cdr3_aa: CASSLERGRNEKLFF
cdr3_nt: TGTGCCAGCAGCTTAGAGAGGGGAAGGAATGAAAAACTGTTTTTT

v_call: TRBV27
d_call: .
j_call: TRBJ2-3
clone_size: .
cdr3_aa: CASSLIRRQGTPLRADTQYF
cdr3_nt: TGTGCCAGCAGTTTAATCCGCCGGCAGGGGACCCCATTAAGAGCAGATACGCAGTATTTT

v_call: TRBV2
d_call: .
j_call: TRBJ1-5
clone_size: few
cdr3_aa: CASTFDSNQPQHF
cdr3_nt: TGTGCCAGCACCTTCGACAGCAATCAGCCCCAGCATTTT

v_call: TRBV20-1
d_call: .
j_call: TRBJ1-1
clone_size: .
cdr3_aa: CSARDSPKGTEAFF
cdr3_nt: TGCAGTGCTAGAGATAGCCCTAAGGGGACTGAAGCTTTCTTT

v_call: TRBV7-2
d_call: .
j_call: TRBJ1-6
clone_size: few
cdr3_aa: CASSLRGLTYNSPLHF
cdr3_nt: TGTGCCAGCAGCTTAAGGGGACTAACCTATAATTCACCCCTCCACTTT

v_call: TRBV7-2
d_call: TRBD2
j_call: TRBJ2-7
clone_size: .
cdr3_aa: CASSFGLAGVHEQYF
cdr3_nt: TGTGCCAGCAGCTTCGGACTAGCGGGGGTTCACGAGCAGTACTTC

v_call: TRBV11-2
d_call: .
j_call: TRBJ2-5
clone_size: .
cdr3_aa: CASSPGPDQETQYF
cdr3_nt: TGTGCCAGCAGCCCAGGCCCAGACCAAGAGACCCAGTACTTC

v_call: TRBV5-1
d_call: TRBD2
j_call: TRBJ2-5
clone_size: once
cdr3_aa: CASSLASGGPQETQYF
cdr3_nt: TGCGCCAGCAGCTTGGCTAGCGGGGGCCCACAAGAGACCCAGTACTTC

v_call: TRBV6-1
d_call: .
j_call: TRBJ2-5
clone_size: .
cdr3_aa: CASSPGTWDHQETQYF
cdr3_nt: TGTGCCAGCAGTCCGGGGACATGGGACCACCAAGAGACCCAGTACTTC

v_call: TRBV12-3/TRBV12-4
d_call: .
j_call: TRBJ1-1
clone_size: .
cdr3_aa: CASSSRYGEAFF
cdr3_nt: TGTGCCAGCAGTTCCCGTTACGGTGAAGCTTTCTTT

v_call: TRBV6-1
d_call: .
j_call: TRBJ2-4
clone_size: few
cdr3_aa: CASRRVPNRAKNIQYF
cdr3_nt: TGTGCCAGCAGACGGGTCCCTAATCGGGCCAAAAACATTCAGTACTTC

v_call: TRBV11-2
d_call: .
j_call: TRBJ1-6
clone_size: few
cdr3_aa: CASSLDLIPDSPLHF
cdr3_nt: TGTGCCAGCAGCTTAGATCTCATCCCGGATTCACCCCTCCACTTT

v_call: TRBV15
d_call: .
j_call: TRBJ1-1
clone_size: .
cdr3_aa: CATSGDAGNTEAFF
cdr3_nt: TGTGCCACCAGCGGAGACGCGGGAAACACTGAAGCTTTCTTT

v_call: TRBV5-4
d_call: .
j_call: TRBJ1-1
clone_size: few
cdr3_aa: CASRKPNTEAFF
cdr3_nt: TGTGCCAGCAGGAAACCCAATACTGAAGCTTTCTTT

v_call: TRBV28
d_call: TRBD2
j_call: TRBJ2-3
clone_size: .
cdr3_aa: CASSPEPGLITQYF
cdr3_nt: TGTGCCAGCAGTCCTGAACCGGGACTAATTACGCAGTATTTT

v_call: TRBV5-4
d_call: TRBD2
j_call: TRBJ2-3
clone_size: .
cdr3_aa: CASRPLAGGTDTQYF
cdr3_nt: TGTGCCAGCCGGCCACTAGCGGGGGGCACAGATACGCAGTATTTT

v_call: TRBV6-1
d_call: .
j_call: TRBJ2-1
clone_size: .
cdr3_aa: CASSPQRRRTVYNEQFF
cdr3_nt: TGTGCCAGCAGTCCTCAGAGGCGCCGAACGGTCTACAATGAGCAGTTCTTC

v_call: TRBV28
d_call: .
j_call: TRBJ1-2
clone_size: medium-sized
cdr3_aa: CASNGETAAYGYTF
cdr3_nt: TGTGCCAGCAACGGTGAGACAGCGGCTTATGGCTACACCTTC

v_call: TRBV7-8
d_call: TRBD2
j_call: TRBJ2-4
clone_size: .
cdr3_aa: CASTPGLAGGVTIQYF
cdr3_nt: TGTGCCAGCACCCCCGGACTAGCGGGGGGCGTTACCATTCAGTACTTC

v_call: TRBV5-6
d_call: .
j_call: TRBJ1-6
clone_size: few
cdr3_aa: CASSLGGRVNYSPLHF
cdr3_nt: TGTGCCAGCAGCTTAGGAGGGCGCGTTAACTATTCACCCCTCCACTTT

v_call: TRBV6-1
d_call: .
j_call: TRBJ1-2
clone_size: .
cdr3_aa: CASSEALGAYGYTF
cdr3_nt: TGTGCCAGCAGTGAAGCTTTAGGAGCCTATGGCTACACCTTC

v_call: TRBV20-1
d_call: .
j_call: TRBJ2-2
clone_size: few
cdr3_aa: CSARDRVTGELFF
cdr3_nt: TGCAGTGCTAGAGACAGAGTCACCGGGGAGCTGTTTTTT

v_call: TRBV6-1
d_call: .
j_call: TRBJ1-2
clone_size: few
cdr3_aa: CASSDTPGRGTLNIGYTF
cdr3_nt: TGTGCCAGCAGTGATACACCAGGGCGGGGGACGCTCAACATTGGCTACACCTTC

v_call: TRBV20-1
d_call: TRBD1
j_call: TRBJ1-1
clone_size: few
cdr3_aa: CSARDLAGGNTEAFF
cdr3_nt: TGCAGTGCTAGAGATCTGGCAGGGGGAAACACTGAAGCTTTCTTT

v_call: TRBV7-9
d_call: .
j_call: TRBJ2-7
clone_size: few
cdr3_aa: CASSHLSWQNSYEQYF
cdr3_nt: TGTGCCAGCAGCCACCTCTCGTGGCAGAACTCCTACGAGCAGTACTTC

v_call: TRBV27
d_call: TRBD1
j_call: TRBJ1-2
clone_size: .
cdr3_aa: CASSAQGAGYGYTF
cdr3_nt: TGTGCCAGCAGTGCCCAGGGGGCGGGGTATGGCTACACCTTC

v_call: TRBV5-4
d_call: TRBD2
j_call: TRBJ2-5
clone_size: few
cdr3_aa: CASSPKGAGGVETQYF
cdr3_nt: TGTGCCAGCAGCCCCAAAGGGGCGGGGGGAGTGGAGACCCAGTACTTC

v_call: TRBV24-1
d_call: .
j_call: TRBJ2-5
clone_size: .
cdr3_aa: CATSDSLVETQYF
cdr3_nt: TGTGCCACCAGTGATTCCCTGGTGGAGACCCAGTACTTC

v_call: TRBV2
d_call: .
j_call: TRBJ1-5
clone_size: few
cdr3_aa: CASTATPQAQPQHF
cdr3_nt: TGTGCCAGCACCGCGACACCGCAGGCGCAGCCCCAGCATTTT

v_call: TRBV6-1
d_call: .
j_call: TRBJ1-5
clone_size: few
cdr3_aa: CASRRVSSDQPQHF
cdr3_nt: TGTGCCAGCAGGAGGGTAAGCTCCGATCAGCCCCAGCATTTT

v_call: TRBV28
d_call: .
j_call: TRBJ1-1
clone_size: .
cdr3_aa: CASSPRRGEAFF
cdr3_nt: TGTGCCAGCAGTCCCCGACGGGGTGAAGCTTTCTTT

v_call: TRBV5-4
d_call: .
j_call: TRBJ1-6
clone_size: .
cdr3_aa: CASNGTPMYNSPLHF
cdr3_nt: TGTGCCAGCAACGGGACTCCTATGTATAATTCACCCCTCCACTTT

v_call: TRBV7-9
d_call: TRBD2
j_call: TRBJ2-3
clone_size: few
cdr3_aa: CASSLGGSGGTDTQYF
cdr3_nt: TGTGCCAGCAGCTTAGGGGGTAGCGGGGGCACCGATACGCAGTATTTT

v_call: TRBV7-9
d_call: TRBD2
j_call: TRBJ2-7
clone_size: .
cdr3_aa: CASSQDSGGAHLEQYF
cdr3_nt: TGTGCCAGCAGCCAAGATAGCGGGGGGGCCCATCTCGAGCAGTACTTC

v_call: TRBV14
d_call: .
j_call: TRBJ2-7
clone_size: few
cdr3_aa: CASSQDPGFYEQYF
cdr3_nt: TGTGCCAGCAGCCAAGACCCGGGGTTCTACGAGCAGTACTTC

v_call: TRBV20-1
d_call: .
j_call: TRBJ1-5
clone_size: few
cdr3_aa: CSARDRGGGGQPQHF
cdr3_nt: TGCAGTGCTAGAGATCGAGGGGGGGGAGGGCAGCCCCAGCATTTT

v_call: TRBV12-3/TRBV12-4
d_call: .
j_call: TRBJ1-2
clone_size: few
cdr3_aa: CASSFDRTYGYTF
cdr3_nt: TGTGCCAGCAGTTTCGACAGGACCTATGGCTACACCTTC

v_call: TRBV2
d_call: .
j_call: TRBJ1-3
clone_size: few
cdr3_aa: CASSFGQSSSGNTIYF
cdr3_nt: TGTGCCAGCAGTTTCGGACAGTCGAGCTCTGGAAACACCATATATTTT